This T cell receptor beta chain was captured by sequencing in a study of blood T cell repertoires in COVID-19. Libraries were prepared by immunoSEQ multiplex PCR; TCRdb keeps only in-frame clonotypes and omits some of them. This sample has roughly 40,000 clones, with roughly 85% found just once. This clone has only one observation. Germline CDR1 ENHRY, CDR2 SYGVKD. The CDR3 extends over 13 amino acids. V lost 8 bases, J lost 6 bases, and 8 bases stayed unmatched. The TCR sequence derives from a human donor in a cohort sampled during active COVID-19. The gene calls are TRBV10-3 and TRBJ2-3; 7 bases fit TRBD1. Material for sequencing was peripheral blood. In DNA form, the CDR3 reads TGTGCCATCGCAGGGGGAGCCAGGGATACGCAGTATTTT. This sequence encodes CAIAGGARDTQYF.